The text below deals with one T cell receptor (beta chain). Antigen unknown. Time point here: week 5, during vaccination. In the vaccine, a single dose held 300 ug of the mutant IDH1 20-mer peptide, along with topical imiquimod. The data belong to a study of a mutant IDH1 vaccine in newly diagnosed glioma. Background on the study: The study gave patients eight vaccinations in weeks 1, 3, 5, 7, 11, 15, 19, 23. Among treated patients, around 62% were male and 37.5% female, and mean age was about 39 years.

The CDR3 contains 16 residues. The germline V gene encodes CDR1 MNHEY and CDR2 SMNVEV (reference sequence). V was clipped by 5 bases and J by 2 bases; unmatched bases: 5. Method: immunoSEQ multiplex PCR; TCRdb's copy keeps in-frame clones and lacks some. Of around 42,000 clones in the sample, over 75% were seen once. The starting material was PBMCs, obtained from a glioma patient whose treatment included an IDH1 peptide vaccine. This clonotype was obtained from a man between 40 and 49 years old with glioma. The V gene is TRBV27, the J gene TRBJ2-1, with 11 bases fitting TRBD2. This chain's CDR3 is CASSPLTSGTYNEQFF. CDR3 coding DNA: TGTGCCAGCAGTCCCCTGACTAGCGGGACCTACAATGAGCAGTTCTTC.